The source of this T cell receptor beta chain is a study of early T cells in non-severe SARS-CoV-2 infection (dated by TCRdb to the early 2020s). About the study as a whole: Because TCR sequencing was done on bulk RNA from unsorted whole blood, the alpha and beta chains could not be paired.

The germline V gene supplies CDR1 MNHEY and CDR2 SVGAGI. V is cut back by 6 bases and J by 0 bases, with 8 bases in the junction unmatched. Its CDR3 holds 15 amino acids, cysteine through phenylalanine. Solely the CDR3 DNA is kept, with 45 bases framed from the first base. This clonotype was detected a few times. Its cognate antigen has yet to be identified. The input lacks base qualities; no much larger clone sits a single base away. This was a case-control study nested in a cohort of healthcare workers in London, UK, who had nasopharyngeal swab PCR tests and blood samples taken every week. Healthcare workers were recruited between 23 and 31 March 2020, during the week of the UK lockdown, and were followed weekly for up to roughly 15 weeks. The library was made by 5' RACE. Sequencing used a NextSeq 500. Unique molecular identifiers were attached to individual cDNA molecules in the TCR library protocol so that sequencing error and PCR bias could be corrected. TCR alpha and beta chains were both sequenced, and the abundances of alpha and beta sequences in each sample were closely correlated with each other. The paper's data handling went like this. Decombinator V4 was used to annotate the V gene, J gene and CDR3 of the TCR sequences. TCRs were defined as expanded if a significant change between any two time points was detected under a Poisson model with p below 0.0001. TCR abundances were normalised to the total number of TCRs sequenced per sample and were expressed as counts per million. TRAV1-2 paired with TRAJ12, TRAJ20 or TRAJ33 defined MAIT TCRs, while TRAV10 paired with TRAJ18 defined iNKT TCRs. VDJdb, accessed 1 November 2021, was searched for CMV, EBV and SARS-CoV-2 annotated TCRs, with TCRs annotated for multiple antigens excluded. The public reads were reprocessed in TCRdb via fastp at Q25 and MiXCR, keeping in-frame beta chains. Identical CDR3 protein sequences are pooled into one entry, listed with their most common genes and DNA. The authors' filters were not applied to this entry. The sample table contains about 83,000 distinct CDR3 sequences; only one count was recorded for over 9.5% of them. Clones ranked in the top ten supply approximately 8% of the sample.

Overall results and qualifications from the work: VDJdb matching was skewed toward anti-spike CD8 responses and likely underestimated virus-specific expansions by missing private and CD4 specificities.

The receptor's source is an adult who was a healthcare worker with PCR-confirmed SARS-CoV-2 infection or an uninfected control (not recorded which). The sample consisted of whole blood, taken at baseline. The receptor chain draws on TRBV6-5 and TRBJ2-7; TRBD1 fits 7 bases in the junction. The CDR3 corresponds to CASRRGQVPSYEQYF. DNA sequence: TGTGCCAGCAGAAGAGGACAGGTCCCCTCCTACGAGCAGTACTTC.